The 28 T cell receptor beta chains in this list originate from one sample, sequenced in a study of CXCR3-negative and CXCR3-positive naive CD8 T cells. General study points: Naive cells positive for CXCR3 carried more hydrophobic TRB CDR3s than CXCR3-negative ones.

Their cognate antigens are unknown. Through 5' RACE with UMI labels, the TRB cDNA libraries were prepared. One entry per CDR3 protein, without DNA, is what TCRdb gives after re-calling the 5' RACE reads. The sample table includes approximately 90,000 distinct CDR3 sequences. Material for sequencing was naive CXCR3+ CD8+ T cells from blood. Regarding subset: CD45RO-CCR7+CD27+CD95- naive CD8+ T cells expressing CXCR3 (TNR3+). The receptor source for this set is a human donor in good health. Some clones in this sample may be carry-over from other donors' samples.

V is TRBV12-5 and J is TRBJ2-3; the TCRdb call, TRBD2, lacks DNA for checking. The CDR3 length is 16 residues. Germline assignment: CDR1 LGHNT and CDR2 FRNRAP. This chain's CDR3 is CASGFPTSGVTDTQYF.

This chain connects TRBV7-2 to TRBJ2-7; there is no DNA to check the TCRdb D call of TRBD1. Germline CDR1 and CDR2: SGHTA and FQGNSA. The CDR3 spans 14 residues. This CDR3 is CASSFGPGGNEQYF.

The chain links TRBV14 to TRBJ1-1. CDR1 is SGHDN, CDR2 FVKESK, per germline. The CDR3 sequence is 16 residues long. The CDR3 region is CASSQDLGVVGTETFF.

The CDR3 region is CASSLDGADTQYF. V is TRBV11-2 and J is TRBJ2-3. The CDR3 consists of 13 residues. From germline, CDR1 is SGHAT and CDR2 FQNNGV.

The chain carries TRBV27 and TRBJ2-7; the TCRdb call, TRBD1, lacks DNA for checking. The CDR3 extends over 14 amino acids. Looked up from germline, CDR1 is MNHEY and CDR2 is SMNVEV (reference sequence). The CDR3 reads CASSLPGTAYEQYF.

The chain carries TRBV2 and TRBJ2-1. Germline V gives CDR1 SNHLY, CDR2 FYNNEI. This CDR3 comprises 12 residues. This chain's CDR3 is CASSAAYSEQFF.

This chain connects TRBV28 to TRBJ2-1; lacking DNA, the TRBD1 call made by TCRdb goes unchecked. This CDR3 comprises 17 residues. Per the germline V gene, CDR1 is MDHEN and CDR2 is SYDVKM. The CDR3: CASSFRSGGEISNEQFF.

This chain joins TRBV6-4 and TRBJ2-1; the TRBD2 assignment by TCRdb is unverifiable without DNA. The CDR3 is 16 residues long. The germline CDR1 and CDR2 sequences are MRHNA and SNTAGT. The CDR3 loop is CASSDSISGGFDEQFF.

This chain links TRBV29-1 with TRBJ1-1; TCRdb gives TRBD1 as the D gene, but with no DNA this cannot be confirmed. The CDR3 extends over 14 amino acids. CDR1 SQVTM and CDR2 ANQGSEA come from the germline V gene. This chain's CDR3 is CSVPRQAWDTEAFF. Full variable domain (outside the CDR3, taken from reference TRBV29-1 and TRBJ1-1): SAVISQKPSRDICQRGTSLTIQCQVDSQVTMMFWYRQQPGQSLTLIATANQGSEATYESGFVIDKFPISRPNLTFSTLTVSNMSPEDSSIYLCSVPRQAWDTEAFFGQGTRLTVV.

V and J are TRBV12-3 or TRBV12-4 and TRBJ2-7; lacking DNA, the TRBD1 call made by TCRdb goes unchecked. The CDR3 runs to 12 residues. This CDR3 is CASSPDSGEQYF.

CDR3 sequence reads: CASSEGSVTTDTQYF. V is TRBV9 and J is TRBJ2-3; TCRdb lists TRBD2, though no DNA is available to test this call. Looked up from germline, CDR1 is SGDLS and CDR2 is YYNGEE. The CDR3 is 15 amino acids.

The chain has TRBV6-5 and TRBJ2-2; TCRdb indicates TRBD2, and absent DNA this call remains unverified. Looked up from germline, CDR1 is MNHEY and CDR2 is SVGAGI. The CDR3 has 16 residues. CDR3 loop: CASSGVSGSVAGELFF.

The gene calls are TRBV6-5 and TRBJ2-1; TCRdb reports TRBD1, a call that lacks DNA to check it against. Germline V gene data show CDR1 as MNHEY and CDR2 as SVGAGI. The CDR3 extends over 17 amino acids. The CDR3 loop reads CASSYSSGAEDPNEQFF.

The gene calls are TRBV28 and TRBJ2-1; TCRdb gives TRBD1 as the D gene, but with no DNA this cannot be confirmed. The V gene's germline CDR1 is MDHEN and CDR2 SYDVKM. This CDR3 contains 15 residues. The CDR3 is CASSSSDSKVDEQFF.

The chain recombines TRBV23-1 with TRBJ2-7; absent DNA, TCRdb's TRBD2 call cannot be checked. TRBV23-1 is sorted into the ORF group, with uncertain function. The CDR3 runs to 13 residues. CDR3 sequence reads: CASSHFRGNEQYF.

This chain joins TRBV11-3 and TRBJ1-1. Germline V gene lookup returns CDR1 SGHNT and CDR2 YENEEA. The CDR3 contains 15 residues. The CDR3 loop reads CASSLNAGPNTEAFF.

The chain recombines TRBV28 with TRBJ1-6. CDR3 length: 13 residues. Germline V gene data show CDR1 as MDHEN and CDR2 as SYDVKM. The CDR3 sequence: CASSLSGNSPLHF. The whole variable domain, filled in from reference TRBV28 and TRBJ1-6, reads DVKVTQSSRYLVKRTGEKVFLECVQDMDHENMFWYRQDPGLGLRLIYFSYDVKMKEKGDIPEGYSVSREKKERFSLILESASTNQTSMYLCASSLSGNSPLHFGNGTRLTVT.

The rearrangement joins TRBV4-2 to TRBJ2-7; the TCRdb call, TRBD2, lacks DNA for checking. CDR3 length: 16 residues. The V gene's germline CDR1 is LGHNA and CDR2 YNFKEQ. The CDR3 loop is CASSQGGTSGNYEQYF.

J is TRBJ2-2 and V is TRBV7-9. This CDR3 has 13 residues. The germline V gene encodes CDR1 SEHNR and CDR2 FQNEAQ (reference sequence). CDR3 protein: CASSLADTGELFF.

The chain employs TRBV28 and TRBJ1-2; TCRdb's D call, TRBD1, is unchecked because there is no DNA. Germline V gene sequence: CDR1 MDHEN, CDR2 SYDVKM. CDR3 size: 13 residues. CDR3 sequence: CASSYPGEYGYTF.

The chain employs TRBV20-1 and TRBJ2-7; the TRBD2 assignment by TCRdb is unverifiable without DNA. This CDR3 is built from 14 residues. CDR1 and CDR2 (germline): DFQATT, SNEGSKA (reference sequence). CDR3 sequence: CSATGLAESYEQYF.

The chain joins TRBV15 to TRBJ1-2. Germline loops: CDR1 LNHNV, CDR2 YYDKDF (reference sequence). This CDR3 spans 14 amino acids. CDR3 residues: CATSREVEGTGYTF.

This chain links TRBV28 with TRBJ2-7. This CDR3 is 14 amino acids long. CDR1 and CDR2 (germline): MDHEN, SYDVKM. CDR3 sequence: CASSSTWASYEQYF.

The rearrangement uses TRBV2 and TRBJ1-1; lacking DNA, the TRBD1 call made by TCRdb goes unchecked. CDR1 is SNHLY, CDR2 FYNNEI, per germline. The CDR3 covers 13 residues. CDR3 residues: CASSGGPVTEAFF. The whole variable domain, remainder taken from reference TRBV2 and TRBJ1-1, is EPEVTQTPSHQVTQMGQEVILRCVPISNHLYFYWYRQILGQKVEFLVSFYNNEISEKSEIFDDQFSVERPDGSNFTLKIRSTKLEDSAMYFCASSGGPVTEAFFGQGTRLTVV.

V usage is TRBV28 and J usage is TRBJ2-5; TCRdb's D call of TRBD2 is untestable without DNA. Germline CDR1 and CDR2: MDHEN and SYDVKM. This CDR3 is built from 14 residues. CDR3 residues: CASAPTEEQETQYF.

The chain carries TRBV6-2 or TRBV6-3 and TRBJ2-7; the D call from TCRdb, TRBD1, cannot be confirmed without DNA. The CDR3 is made up of 15 amino acids. Germline V gene sequence: CDR1 MNHEY, CDR2 SVGEGT. CDR3 protein: CASSYGFEGAYEQYF.

V and J are TRBV4-1 and TRBJ1-4. The length of the CDR3 is 15 residues. Germline CDR1 reads MGHRA; CDR2 reads YSYEKL. Here the CDR3 reads CASSQDLAYAEKLFF.

The chain links TRBV6-2 or TRBV6-3 to TRBJ2-3. Germline loops: CDR1 MNHEY, CDR2 SVGEGT. This CDR3 region has 12 residues. CDR3 region: CASSYLLDTQYF.